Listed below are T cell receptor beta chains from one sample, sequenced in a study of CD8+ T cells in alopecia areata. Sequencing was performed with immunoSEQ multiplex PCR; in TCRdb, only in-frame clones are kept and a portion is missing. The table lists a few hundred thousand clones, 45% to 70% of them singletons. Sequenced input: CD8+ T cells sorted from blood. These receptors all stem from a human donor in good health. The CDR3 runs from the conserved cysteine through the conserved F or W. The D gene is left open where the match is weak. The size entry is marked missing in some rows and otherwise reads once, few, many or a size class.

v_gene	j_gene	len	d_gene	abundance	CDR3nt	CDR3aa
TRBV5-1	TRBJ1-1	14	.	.	TGCGCCAGCAGCAGAAGCGGCCCGAACACTGAAGCTTTCTTT	CASSRSGPNTEAFF
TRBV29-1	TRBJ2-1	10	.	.	TGCAGCGCCACTTACAATGAGCAGTTCTTC	CSATYNEQFF
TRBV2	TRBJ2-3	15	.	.	TGTGCCAGCAGTTTCGTGGGGGCTCGCACAGATACGCAGTATTTT	CASSFVGARTDTQYF
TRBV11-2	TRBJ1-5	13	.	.	TGTGCCAGCAGTTTAGGTAGCAATCAGCCCCAGCATTTT	CASSLGSNQPQHF
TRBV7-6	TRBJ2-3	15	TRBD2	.	TGTGCCAGCAGCCCCTATAGCGGGGGGGCGGATACGCAGTATTTT	CASSPYSGGADTQYF
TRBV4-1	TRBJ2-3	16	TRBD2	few	TGCGCCAGCAGCCAAGGAGCTAGCGGAAGCACAGATACGCAGTATTTT	CASSQGASGSTDTQYF
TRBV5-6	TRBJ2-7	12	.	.	TGTGCCAGCAGCTGGAACAGGAACGAGCAGTACTTC	CASSWNRNEQYF
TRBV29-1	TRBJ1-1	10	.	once	TGCAGCGTAATAATCTCTGAAGCTTTCTTT	CSVIISEAFF
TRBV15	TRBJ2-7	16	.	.	TGTGCCACCAGCTCCCAGGACTCCTTAAACCCCTACGAGCAGTACTTC	CATSSQDSLNPYEQYF
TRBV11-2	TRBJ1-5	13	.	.	TGTGCCAGCAGCCCCTCCCAGAATCAGCCCCAGCATTTT	CASSPSQNQPQHF
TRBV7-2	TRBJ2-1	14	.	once	TGTGCCAGCAGCCCGTTTGTGGGCCAATATGAGCAGTTCTTC	CASSPFVGQYEQFF
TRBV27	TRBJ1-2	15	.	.	TGTGCCAGCAGTTTAAGGCCAGGGTCTAACTATGGCTACACCTTC	CASSLRPGSNYGYTF
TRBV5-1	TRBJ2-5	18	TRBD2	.	TGCGCCAGCAGCTCCGGACAGGGTTTAGCGGGGGGTCAAGAGACCCAGTACTTC	CASSSGQGLAGGQETQYF
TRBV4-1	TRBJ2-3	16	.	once	TGCGCCAGCAGCTCGATTCGGGGGGCTAGCACAGATACGCAGTATTTT	CASSSIRGASTDTQYF
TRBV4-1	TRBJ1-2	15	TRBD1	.	TGCGCCAGCAGCCCGCACGACAGGGTGGTCGGGGGCTACACCTTC	CASSPHDRVVGGYTF
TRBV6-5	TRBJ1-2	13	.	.	TGTGCCAGCACCGGGGACATCCTCCGGGACTACACCTTC	CASTGDILRDYTF
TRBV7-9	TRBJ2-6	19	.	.	TGTGCCAGCAGCGGTCGTCCTAGCGAAATAAGCTCTGGGGCCAACGTCCTGACTTTC	CASSGRPSEISSGANVLTF
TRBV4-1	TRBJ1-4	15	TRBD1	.	TGCGCCAGCAGCCCCCGACAGGGAGGATTAGAACGACTGTTTTTT	CASSPRQGGLERLFF
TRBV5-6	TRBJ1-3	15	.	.	TGTGCCAGCAGCTCTGGAGGGCTCTCTGGAAACACCATATATTTT	CASSSGGLSGNTIYF
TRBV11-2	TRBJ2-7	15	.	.	TGTGCCAGCAGCCAAGTTGGGAGTAGTGAATACGAGCAGTACTTC	CASSQVGSSEYEQYF
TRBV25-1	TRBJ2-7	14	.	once	TGTGCCAGCAGTCCCGGGACGGGTTTCTACGAGCAGTACTTC	CASSPGTGFYEQYF
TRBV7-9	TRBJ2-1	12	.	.	TGTGCCAGCGGGCTCCGAATCGATGAGCAGTTCTTC	CASGLRIDEQFF
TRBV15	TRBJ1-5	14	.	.	TGTGCCACCAGCAGTTACGGGGGCAATCAGCCCCAGCATTTT	CATSSYGGNQPQHF
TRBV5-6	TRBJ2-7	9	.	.	TGTGCCAGCAGCTGCGAACAAGACTTC	CASSCEQDF
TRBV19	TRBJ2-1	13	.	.	TGTGCCAGTAGTATGGGCCCGTACAATGAGCAGTTCTTC	CASSMGPYNEQFF
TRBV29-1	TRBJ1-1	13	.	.	TGCAGCGTTGCGGGTCGGGGGAACACTGAAGCTTTCTTT	CSVAGRGNTEAFF
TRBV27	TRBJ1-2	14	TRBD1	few	TGTGCCAGCAGTCCTTTGGACAGGGCGGACGGCTACACCTTC	CASSPLDRADGYTF